These 28 T cell receptor beta chains were sequenced from one sample in a study of blood T cells in healthy people across ages. Using a J-beta primer mix together with a sample-barcoded 5' primer, a second PCR was run for roughly 6 to 12 cycles. TCRdb processed the 5' RACE reads anew with MiXCR; each CDR3 protein has one entry. The table records some 1,800,000 distinct CDR3 sequences, approximately 39% of them present only once. The material sequenced was blood. The receptors were sampled from a human donor in good health.

This chain joins TRBV2 and TRBJ2-4; D may be TRBD1 (5 bases). Trimming cost V 2 bases and J 0 bases, with 11 bases left between them. This CDR3 region has 16 residues. Germline values: CDR1 SNHLY, CDR2 FYNNEI. The CDR3 DNA reads as TGTGCCAGCAGTGAACCTGGGGCTCTAGCCAAAAACATTCAGTACTTC. Its protein is CASSEPGALAKNIQYF.

This clonotype has only a few counts. Since a much larger clone is just one base distant, this may be a read error. This sequence joins TRBV29-1 and TRBJ2-7, with D perhaps TRBD1 or TRBD2 (5 bases each). Germline V lookup: CDR1 SQVTM, CDR2 ANQGSEA. This CDR3 is 13 amino acids long. CDR3 sequence: CGVERIGGSQQYF. The DNA for the CDR3 is TGCGGCGTTGAACGGATTGGGGGATCCCAGCAGTACTTC.

The V and J genes are TRBV9 and TRBJ2-2, with no clear D. The CDR3 totals 15 residues. V dropped 0 bases and J dropped 1 base, with 7 bases sitting between them. CDR1 is SGDLS, CDR2 YYNGEE, per germline. The CDR3 sequence: CASSVAGLNTGELFF. The CDR3 DNA is TGTGCCAGCAGCGTAGCTGGCCTGAACACCGGGGAGCTGTTTTTT.

This clonotype was observed a few times. The chain links TRBV6-2 or TRBV6-3 to TRBJ2-4, with 10 bases aligning to TRBD2. Gene TRBJ2-7 matches the end of the DNA better, so the J call may be wrong. The CDR3 consists of 17 residues. Looked up from germline, CDR1 is MNHEY and CDR2 is SVGEGT. DNA for the CDR3: TGTGCCAGCAGGTCATCTCTGTCTCTAGCGGGGGACTACGAGCAGTACTTC. Its protein product is CASRSSLSLAGDYEQYF.

This clonotype showed up just a few times. The chain employs TRBV4-1 and TRBJ2-7, with TRBD1 matching 8 bases. The CDR3 has 14 amino acids. Germline V gene sequence: CDR1 MGHRA, CDR2 YSYEKL. J gave up 5 bases and V 3 bases, and 6 bases lay outside the gene matches. The CDR3 DNA reads as TGCGCCAGCAGCCACACAGGGGGGCTAAACGAGCAGTACTTC. This translates into CASSHTGGLNEQYF.

This clonotype was seen a few times. The DNA of the CDR3 is TGTGCCATCAGTGAGAACCTAGACAGGGATTCCTATGGCTACACCTTC. It is translated as CAISENLDRDSYGYTF. The chain recombines TRBV10-3 with TRBJ1-2; 7 positions agree with TRBD1. This CDR3 comprises 16 residues. Losses at the gene ends were 2 bases for V and 4 bases for J; bases not matched to a gene: 10. CDR1 is ENHRY, CDR2 SYGVKD, per germline.

This clonotype has a handful of counts. J is TRBJ2-3 and V is TRBV29-1; possible D gene TRBD1, 5 bases. Trimming removed 2 bases from V and 1 base from J, with 7 bases in between. The CDR3 sequence is 13 residues long. Germline CDR1 is SQVTM and CDR2 is ANQGSEA. The CDR3 DNA follows: TGCAGCGTTGAATCAGGGCGCACAGATACGCAGTATTTT. As protein: CSVESGRTDTQYF.

In regard to this clonotype: A much more abundant neighbour one base away suggests this may be a read error. V gene TRBV7-2 combines with J gene TRBJ2-4; D is ambiguous. The CDR3 consists of 13 residues. Germline assignment: CDR1 SGHTA and CDR2 FQGNSA. The CDR3: CASSLVQFFEQDF. In DNA form, the CDR3 reads TGTGCCAGCAGCTTAGTTCAGTTTTTCGAGCAGGACTTC. The complete variable domain, with remaining parts taken from reference TRBV7-2 and TRBJ2-4, reads GAGVSQSPSNKVTEKGKDVELRCDPISGHTALYWYRQSLGQGLEFLIYFQGNSAPDKSGLPSDRFSAERTGGSVSTLTIQRTQQEDSAVYLCASSLVQFFEQDFGAGTRLSVL.

This chain joins TRBV18 and TRBJ2-7; D is unclear. CDR3 length equals 16 residues. The germline V gene encodes CDR1 KGHSH and CDR2 LQKENI. The V end was cut by 5 bases, the J end by 1 base, with 18 bases between. CDR3: CASSDSSTESSYEQYF. The CDR3 region has the DNA TGTGCCAGCTCAGACTCGAGTACAGAGAGTTCCTACGAGCAGTACTTC.

This clonotype came up a few times. The gene calls are TRBV7-2 and TRBJ2-3; 10 positions match TRBD2. Per germline, CDR1 SGHTA and CDR2 FQGNSA. The CDR3 runs to 16 residues. V shed 5 bases, J shed 2 bases, and the junction held 7 bases outside the gene matches. The CDR3 DNA reads TGTGCCAGCAGCATCCGAGCGGGGGGGCTCACAGATACGCAGTATTTT. Residues: CASSIRAGGLTDTQYF.

This clonotype appeared a few times. V and J are TRBV5-4 and TRBJ1-5; 9 bases align to TRBD1. V shed 4 bases, J shed 4 bases, and the junction held 6 bases outside the gene matches. Germline CDR1 SGHNT, CDR2 YYREEE (reference sequence). This CDR3 is 15 amino acids long. The CDR3 DNA follows: TGTGCCAGCAGCGCGGGACAGGGAGCGAATCAGCCCCAGCATTTT. Amino acid sequence: CASSAGQGANQPQHF.

On this clonotype: One end of the junction is discordant with germline, which a read error may explain. The chain joins TRBV7-8 to TRBJ2-7; TRBD1 might be the D (6 bases). The CDR3 length is 17 residues. In germline, CDR1 is SGHVS, CDR2 FQNEAQ. The CDR3 bases are TGTGCCAGCAGCTTATGGGACAATGACCTACTCTCCCACGAGCAGTACTTC. Protein: CASSLWDNDLLSHEQYF.

This clonotype was recorded a few times. The chain couples TRBV28 to TRBJ2-4; no clear D. Matching the DNA end better, TRBJ2-7 makes the J call doubtful. CDR3 size: 14 residues. Germline V gene data show CDR1 as MDHEN and CDR2 as SYDVKM. The CDR3 sequence: CASSLRQNVYEQYF. The CDR3, as DNA: TGTGCCAGCAGTTTACGTCAGAATGTATACGAGCAGTACTTC.

This clonotype has only a few counts. CDR3 in DNA: TGTGCCAGCAGCGTAGGCCCAGGAGAAGGATTTGGAGAGACCCAGTACTTC. Its protein is CASSVGPGEGFGETQYF. This sequence joins TRBV9 and TRBJ2-5; D remains ambiguous. The CDR3 extends over 17 amino acids. The V gene lost 0 bases and the J gene lost 4 bases, with 19 bases spanning the gap. The germline V gene has CDR1 SGDLS and CDR2 YYNGEE.

CDR3 sequence reads: CSVGGATGTGAYEQYF. DNA of the CDR3: TGCAGCGTTGGGGGGGCAACCGGGACAGGAGCCTACGAGCAGTACTTC. V usage is TRBV29-1 and J usage is TRBJ2-7; 8 nucleotides agree with TRBD1. Germline CDR1 is SQVTM and CDR2 is ANQGSEA. The CDR3 is 16 amino acids. J lost 2 bases, V lost 4 bases, and 13 bases had no gene match.

V and J are TRBV6-2 or TRBV6-3 and TRBJ2-3; TRBD2 matches 9 bases. The V and J ends lost 1 base and 4 bases, in that order; junction bases with no gene match: 3. There are 15 residues in the CDR3. Germline-derived CDR1 and CDR2 are MNHEY and SVGEGT. This CDR3 reads CASSYLAGEADTQYF. CDR3 bases: TGTGCCAGCAGTTACTTAGCGGGGGAAGCAGATACGCAGTATTTT.

On this clonotype itself: A read error may explain this, as a much larger clone is one base away. V and J are TRBV7-2 and TRBJ1-6; maybe TRBD1 (5 bases). The germline CDR1 and CDR2 sequences are SGHTA and FQGNSA. The CDR3 covers 16 residues. The CDR3 spells CASSLLPGRTNSSLHF. The CDR3 DNA is TGTGCCAGCAGCTTACTCCCGGGACGGACAAATTCATCCCTCCACTTT.

This clonotype was counted only a few times. V is TRBV11-2 and J is TRBJ2-3; a possible D gene is TRBD2 (6 bases). The CDR3 totals 15 residues. Per the germline V gene, CDR1 is SGHAT and CDR2 is FQNNGV. V was clipped by 1 base and J by 3 bases, with 11 bases between them. The CDR3 here is CASSLAASETDTQYF. The CDR3 DNA reads as TGTGCCAGCAGCTTAGCAGCTAGCGAGACAGATACGCAGTATTTT.

The CDR3 bases are TGTGCCAGCAGTCGTGACGGGGGCCGGGGGACCCAGTACTTC. Protein product: CASSRDGGRGTQYF. The chain employs TRBV12-3 or TRBV12-4 and TRBJ2-5; the D gene could be TRBD1 or TRBD2 (6 bases each). V was clipped by 5 bases and J by 7 bases, with 17 bases between them. The CDR3 length is 14 residues.

The V and J genes are TRBV7-9 and TRBJ1-5; 7 positions agree with TRBD1. The CDR3 is 13 amino acids. Per the germline V gene, CDR1 is SEHNR and CDR2 is FQNEAQ (reference sequence). The V and J ends lost 5 bases and 6 bases, in that order; junction bases with no gene match: 4. In DNA form, the CDR3 reads TGTGCCAGCAGCGGAACAGGGGTTCAGCCCCAGCATTTT. This sequence encodes CASSGTGVQPQHF.

The chain recombines TRBV7-2 with TRBJ2-3; 9 bases agree with TRBD2. Germline CDR1 is SGHTA and CDR2 is FQGNSA. The CDR3 is 16 amino acids. V lost 3 bases, J lost 2 bases, and 6 bases stayed unmatched. Here the CDR3 reads CASSFLAGILTDTQYF. The CDR3 DNA reads TGTGCCAGCAGCTTTCTAGCGGGGATACTCACAGATACGCAGTATTTT.

V is TRBV5-1 and J is TRBJ1-2; unclear D gene. The CDR3 has 14 amino acids. Germline V gives CDR1 SGHRS, CDR2 YFSETQ. Trimming removed 3 bases at V and 8 bases at J, with 17 bases between. In DNA, the CDR3 is TGCGCCAGCAGCTCGGAATTTCCCTATGCGGGCTACACCTTC. This codes for CASSSEFPYAGYTF.

The rearrangement joins TRBV7-2 to TRBJ1-6, with no clear D. The CDR3 contains 14 residues. The germline V gene has CDR1 SGHTA and CDR2 FQGNSA. V dropped 2 bases and J dropped 9 bases, with 11 bases sitting between them. As DNA, the CDR3 is TGTGCCAGCAGCTTAAACCCCCTTAGTTCACCCCTCCACTTT. Its protein product is CASSLNPLSSPLHF.

The chain combines TRBV12-3 or TRBV12-4 with TRBJ1-2; D possibly corresponds to TRBD1 (5 bases). The ends were cut back, 5 bases at V and 4 bases at J, with 17 bases in the middle. The CDR3 is 15 residues long. CDR3 bases: TGTGCCAGCAGTCCGAGACAGCTTTGGGGCTATGGCTACACCTTC. Amino acid sequence: CASSPRQLWGYGYTF.

Comments on this clonotype: A much larger clone lies a single base off, so this may be a read error. V is TRBV7-2 and J is TRBJ2-4, with a tentative D call TRBD1 (6 bases). The J call may be in error: the DNA end matches TRBJ2-7 better. This CDR3 contains 13 residues. CDR1 is SGHTA, CDR2 FQGNSA, per germline. CDR3 sequence reads: CASSCTGFYEQYF. The CDR3 DNA sequence: TGTGCCAGCAGTTGCACAGGGTTCTACGAGCAGTACTTC.

The chain recombines TRBV3-1 with TRBJ2-5; 9 nucleotides align to TRBD2. Trimming cost V 5 bases and J 1 base; bases outside gene matches: 8. The CDR3 totals 16 residues. Per the germline V gene, CDR1 is LGHDT and CDR2 is YNNKEL (reference sequence). The CDR3 loop is CASSVLRGGFQETQYF. CDR3 nucleotides: TGTGCCAGCAGCGTATTGCGGGGGGGTTTCCAAGAGACCCAGTACTTC.

This clonotype was counted a few times. V gene TRBV10-3 combines with J gene TRBJ1-2; tentatively, D is TRBD1 (5 bases). The CDR3 consists of 14 residues. The V end lost 2 bases, the J end lost 6 bases, and 13 bases lay between the germline ends. Germline V gene lookup returns CDR1 ENHRY and CDR2 SYGVKD. DNA of the CDR3: TGTGCCATCAGTGAGGTTGGTGAAGGGGATGGCTACACCTTC. It yields the protein CAISEVGEGDGYTF.

In its sample, this clonotype was seen a few times. The V and J genes are TRBV4-1 and TRBJ2-5, with D perhaps assigned TRBD1 or TRBD2 (6 bases each). The V and J ends lost 3 bases and 7 bases respectively, with 12 bases between them. The CDR3 sequence is 13 residues long. CDR1 and CDR2 (germline): MGHRA, YSYEKL. The CDR3 bases are TGCGCCAGCAGCCAGCGACAGGAGGGGACCCAGTACTTC. It translates to CASSQRQEGTQYF.